This T cell receptor (beta chain) was sequenced during a study of shared clonotypes between healthy human individuals. Looking at the study overall: The plates for each donor numbered three CD4 naive, three CD4 memory, two CD8 naive and one CD8 memory. General observations from the study: Generally, naive subsets (rather than memory subsets) showed larger estimated richness.

As originally analysed: ImmunoSEQ supplied junction-only sequences lacking quality scores, so filtering was different. Clones were read by immunoSEQ multiplex PCR, and TCRdb kept only the in-frame ones, dropping some. The V and J calls and the clone size are those of that table, but D and trimming were determined from the DNA. This sample carries fewer than 1.8 million clones, approximately 98.5% of them seen once, and the ten largest clones take about 0.4%. The CDR3 is 15 amino acids. In germline, CDR1 is SGHRS, CDR2 YFSETQ. The junction had 3 bases not matched to a gene; V was cut back by 4 bases and J by 0 bases. A CD45RA-negative memory subset and a CD45RA+ naive subset were separated from the CD4+ cells. Concerning this clone itself: Antigen specificity is unknown.

The rearrangement uses TRBV5-1 and TRBJ2-7, with TRBD2 matching 11 bases. The sequence derives from a man aged 25-45 years in good health. Sequencing was done on a sample of naive CD4+ T cells sorted from blood. The subset denotes: CD45RA+ positively selected. CDR3 sequence: CASSAGLADSYEQYF. DNA of the CDR3: TGCGCCAGCAGCGCGGGACTAGCGGACTCCTACGAGCAGTACTTC.